This paragraph covers one T cell receptor (beta chain) sequence. This entry comes from a study of cytomegalovirus exposure and HLA in healthy donors. Study context: The same platform as the 650 to 700 first-cohort repertoires was used for the roughly 130 validation repertoires, a later analysis reported.

V was cut by 2 bases and J by 0 bases, with 10 bases left in between. The CDR3 loop spans 15 amino acids. CDR1 is MGHDK, CDR2 SYGVNS, per germline. Libraries were prepared by immunoSEQ multiplex PCR; TCRdb keeps only in-frame clonotypes and omits some of them. The table includes tens of thousands of clones, over 85% detected once. Material for sequencing was PBMCs. The chain recombines TRBV25-1 with TRBJ1-1; D gene ambiguous. The sequence was collected from a man between 18 and 29 years old in good health and CMV-seropositive. The CDR3 region has the DNA TGTGCCAGCAGTGAACTTCCGGTTTTGAACACTGAAGCTTTCTTT. Its protein is CASSELPVLNTEAFF.